These 6 T cell receptor beta chains came from one sample sequenced in a study of blood T cell repertoires in COVID-19 (TCRdb year 2020). Library preparation employed the immunoSEQ multiplex PCR assay. The table comes from immuneACCESS by way of TCRdb, which keeps in-frame sequences with V and J called. Part of the clones is missing from these tables; in studies checked, under half for an unresolved V gene and the rest for unknown reasons. A total of some 240,000 clones appear in this sample, less than 90% of them only once. The top ten clones comprise less than 2% of the sample. The specimen sequenced was peripheral blood. These receptors were taken from a middle-aged woman who had recovered from COVID-19.

The J gene is TRBJ1-5, the V gene TRBV20-1; no clear D. V lost 6 bases, J lost 4 bases, and 10 bases lay in between. Germline assignment: CDR1 DFQATT and CDR2 SNEGSKA (reference sequence). This CDR3 is 12 amino acids long. The CDR3 protein is CSASRTNQPQHF. The CDR3, as DNA: TGCAGTGCGAGTAGAACTAATCAGCCCCAGCATTTT.

The chain uses TRBV5-1 and TRBJ2-7, with 7 bases fitting TRBD1. This CDR3 region has 14 residues. Germline loops: CDR1 SGHRS, CDR2 YFSETQ. Trimming removed 4 bases from V and 5 bases from J; junction bases left unmatched: 9. CDR3 nucleotides: TGCGCCAGCAGCATAGCCGGGACAGATAACGAGCAGTACTTC. This codes for CASSIAGTDNEQYF.

CDR3 bases: TGCGCCAGCAGCTTGGAGGTCAGGGGGCTTTCTGAAGCTTTCTTT. This translates into CASSLEVRGLSEAFF. The chain employs TRBV5-1 and TRBJ1-1, with 8 bases aligning to TRBD1. The CDR3 contains 15 residues. The V segment lost 0 bases and the J segment 6 bases; nucleotides outside the gene matches: 7. In germline, CDR1 is SGHRS, CDR2 YFSETQ.

The chain uses TRBV7-2 and TRBJ2-3; TRBD2 aligns across 8 bases. With V trimmed by 5 bases and J by 4 bases, 11 bases remained unmatched. The CDR3 has 16 amino acids. The germline CDR1 and CDR2 sequences are SGHTA and FQGNSA. DNA for the CDR3: TGTGCCAGCAGCAAGATGTCCGGGGGGGCCGCAGATACGCAGTATTTT. It codes for CASSKMSGGAADTQYF.

V and J are TRBV5-1 and TRBJ2-1, with a possible D match to TRBD1 (7 bases). CDR3 length equals 17 residues. The ends were cut back, 4 bases at V and 2 bases at J, with 19 bases in the middle. Germline V gene sequence: CDR1 SGHRS, CDR2 YFSETQ. The CDR3 region is CASSPGRDRFTYNEQFF. The CDR3 region has the DNA TGCGCCAGCAGCCCGGGGCGGGACAGATTCACCTACAATGAGCAGTTCTTC.

V gene TRBV7-9 combines with J gene TRBJ1-1; D call uncertain. Germline loops: CDR1 SEHNR, CDR2 FQNEAQ (reference sequence). Trimming shortened V by 1 base and J by 8 bases, and 8 bases separated the two germline ends. The CDR3 sequence is 12 residues long. The CDR3 nucleotides are TGTGCCAGCAGCTTAGGGCCAGTCGAAGCTTTCTTT. This translates into CASSLGPVEAFF.